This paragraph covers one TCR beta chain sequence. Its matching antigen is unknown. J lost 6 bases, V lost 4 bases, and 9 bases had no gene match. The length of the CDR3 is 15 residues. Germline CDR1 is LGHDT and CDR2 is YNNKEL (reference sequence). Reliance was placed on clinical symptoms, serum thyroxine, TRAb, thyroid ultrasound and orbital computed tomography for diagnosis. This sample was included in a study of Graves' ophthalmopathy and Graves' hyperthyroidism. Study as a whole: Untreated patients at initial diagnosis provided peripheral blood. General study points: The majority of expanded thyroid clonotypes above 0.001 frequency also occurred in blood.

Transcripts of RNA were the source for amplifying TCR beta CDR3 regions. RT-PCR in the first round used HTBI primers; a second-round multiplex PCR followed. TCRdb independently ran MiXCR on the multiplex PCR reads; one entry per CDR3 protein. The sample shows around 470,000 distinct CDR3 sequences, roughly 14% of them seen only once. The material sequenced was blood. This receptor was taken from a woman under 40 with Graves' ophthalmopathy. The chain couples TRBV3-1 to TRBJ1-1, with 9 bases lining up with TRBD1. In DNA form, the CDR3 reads TGTGCCAGCAGCCTCGCCGGACAGGGGAGGCCTGAAGCTTTCTTT. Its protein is CASSLAGQGRPEAFF.